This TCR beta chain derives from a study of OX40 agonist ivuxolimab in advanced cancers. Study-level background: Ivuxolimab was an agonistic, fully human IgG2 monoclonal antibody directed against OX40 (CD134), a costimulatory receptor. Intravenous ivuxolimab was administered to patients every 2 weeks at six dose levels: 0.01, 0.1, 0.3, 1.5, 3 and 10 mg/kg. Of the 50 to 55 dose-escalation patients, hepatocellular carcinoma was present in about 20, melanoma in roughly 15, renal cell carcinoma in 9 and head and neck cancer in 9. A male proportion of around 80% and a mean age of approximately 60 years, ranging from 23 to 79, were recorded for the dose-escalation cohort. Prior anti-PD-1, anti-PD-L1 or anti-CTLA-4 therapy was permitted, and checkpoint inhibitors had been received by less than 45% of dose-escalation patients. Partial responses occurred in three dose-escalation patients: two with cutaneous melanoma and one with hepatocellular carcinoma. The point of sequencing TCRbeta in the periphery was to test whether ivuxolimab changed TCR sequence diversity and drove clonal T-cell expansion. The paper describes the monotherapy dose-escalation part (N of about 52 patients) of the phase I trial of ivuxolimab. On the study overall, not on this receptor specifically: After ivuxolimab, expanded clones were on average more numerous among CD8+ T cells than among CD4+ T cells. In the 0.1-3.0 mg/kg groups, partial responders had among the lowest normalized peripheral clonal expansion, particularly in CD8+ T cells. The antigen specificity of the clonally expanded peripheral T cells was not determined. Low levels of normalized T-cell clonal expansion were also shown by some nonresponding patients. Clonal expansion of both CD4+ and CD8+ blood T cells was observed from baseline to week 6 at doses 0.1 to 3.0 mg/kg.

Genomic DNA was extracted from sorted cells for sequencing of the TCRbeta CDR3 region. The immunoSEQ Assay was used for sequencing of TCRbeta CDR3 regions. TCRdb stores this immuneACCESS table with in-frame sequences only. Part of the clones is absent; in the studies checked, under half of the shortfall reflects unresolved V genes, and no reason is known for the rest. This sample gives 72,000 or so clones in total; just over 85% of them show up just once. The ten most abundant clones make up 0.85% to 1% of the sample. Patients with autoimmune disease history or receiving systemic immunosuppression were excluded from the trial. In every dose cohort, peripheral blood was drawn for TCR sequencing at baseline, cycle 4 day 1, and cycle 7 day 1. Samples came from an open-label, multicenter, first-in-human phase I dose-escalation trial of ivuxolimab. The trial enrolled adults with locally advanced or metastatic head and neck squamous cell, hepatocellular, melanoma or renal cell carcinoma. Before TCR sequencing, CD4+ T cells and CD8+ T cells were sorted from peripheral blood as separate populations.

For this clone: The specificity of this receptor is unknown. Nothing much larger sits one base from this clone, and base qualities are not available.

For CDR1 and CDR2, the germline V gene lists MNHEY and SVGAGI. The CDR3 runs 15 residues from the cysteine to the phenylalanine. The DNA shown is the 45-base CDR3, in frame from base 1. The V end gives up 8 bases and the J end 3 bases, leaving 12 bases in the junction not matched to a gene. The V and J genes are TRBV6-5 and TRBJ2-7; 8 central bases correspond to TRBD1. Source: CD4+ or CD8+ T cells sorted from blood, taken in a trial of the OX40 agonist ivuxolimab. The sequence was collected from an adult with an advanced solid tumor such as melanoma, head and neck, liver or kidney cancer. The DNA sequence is TGTGCCAGCGGCAGGGGGCTTTCCCCCATCTACGAGCAGTACTTC. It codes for CASGRGLSPIYEQYF.